The next 5 T cell receptor beta chains were all read from a single sample in a study of cytomegalovirus exposure and HLA in healthy donors. Assay used: immunoSEQ multiplex PCR; TCRdb lists only in-frame clones, some missing. The sample comprises 210,000 or so clones, roughly 88% of which are singletons, and roughly 2.8% rests with the top ten. Input material: PBMCs. These receptors originate from a young woman in good health and CMV-seronegative.

The chain carries TRBV28 and TRBJ2-1, with D perhaps matching TRBD2 (6 bases). Germline loops: CDR1 MDHEN, CDR2 SYDVKM. Between the trimmed V and J ends, which lost 1 base and 0 bases, there was a span of 10 bases. CDR3 length: 16 residues. The DNA for the CDR3 is TGTGCCAGCAGTTTATTCGCGGGACTCTCCTACAATGAGCAGTTCTTC. It specifies CASSLFAGLSYNEQFF.

This clone came up a few times. The chain links TRBV30 to TRBJ2-4; 7 bases map to TRBD1. Trimming cost V 5 bases and J 2 bases; bases outside gene matches: 6. CDR1 is GTSNPN, CDR2 SVGIG, per germline (reference sequence). The CDR3 has 14 amino acids. As DNA, the CDR3 is TGTGCCTGGCTTTCGACAGGGTCCAAAAACATTCAGTACTTC. Amino acid sequence: CAWLSTGSKNIQYF. The whole variable domain, filled in from reference TRBV30 and TRBJ2-4, reads SQTIHQWPATLVQPVGSPLSLECTVEGTSNPNLYWYRQAAGRGLQLLFYSVGIGQISSEVPQNLSASRPQDRQFILSSKKLLLSDSGFYLCAWLSTGSKNIQYFGAGTRLSVL.

The V gene is TRBV5-6, the J gene TRBJ2-7; 10 nucleotides line up with TRBD1. The germline CDR1 and CDR2 sequences are SGHDT and YYEEEE. The J segment lost 4 bases and the V segment lost 5 bases, leaving 15 bases of the junction unmatched. The CDR3 loop spans 17 amino acids. This CDR3 is CASRSGTGDQFGYEQYF. The DNA of the CDR3 is TGTGCCAGCAGGTCCGGGACAGGGGACCAATTTGGTTACGAGCAGTACTTC.

The V and J genes are TRBV4-1 and TRBJ2-7, with 9 bases aligning to TRBD2. The CDR3 is made up of 15 amino acids. Germline V gives CDR1 MGHRA, CDR2 YSYEKL. V was pared by 0 bases and J by 5 bases, with 5 bases of the junction left unmatched. The CDR3: CASSQEELAGNEQYF. The CDR3 DNA sequence: TGCGCCAGCAGCCAAGAGGAGCTAGCGGGAAACGAGCAGTACTTC.

This clone was picked up one time. J is TRBJ1-1 and V is TRBV5-6; 11 bases are shared with TRBD1. Per germline, CDR1 SGHDT and CDR2 YYEEEE. The CDR3 extends over 14 amino acids. V shed 4 bases and J 5 bases; nucleotides not matched to a gene: 4. The CDR3: CASSIGTGGTEAFF. CDR3 DNA: TGTGCCAGCAGCATCGGGACAGGGGGAACTGAAGCTTTCTTT.